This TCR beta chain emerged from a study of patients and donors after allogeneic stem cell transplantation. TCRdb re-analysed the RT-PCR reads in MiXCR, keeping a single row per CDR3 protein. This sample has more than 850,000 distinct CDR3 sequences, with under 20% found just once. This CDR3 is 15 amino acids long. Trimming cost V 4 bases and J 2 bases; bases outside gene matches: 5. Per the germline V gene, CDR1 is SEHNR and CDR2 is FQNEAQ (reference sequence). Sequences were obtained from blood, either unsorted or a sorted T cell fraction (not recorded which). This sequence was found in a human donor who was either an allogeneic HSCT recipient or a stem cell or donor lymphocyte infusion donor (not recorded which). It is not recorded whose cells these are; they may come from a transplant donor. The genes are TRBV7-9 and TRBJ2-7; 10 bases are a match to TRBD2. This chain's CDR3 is CASSSQGTSAYEQYF. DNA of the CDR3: TGTGCCAGCAGCTCTCAAGGGACTAGCGCCTACGAGCAGTACTTC.